The next 32 T cell receptor beta chains were all read from a single sample in a study of T cell responses to AZD1222 COVID-19 vaccine. Profiling relied on immunoSEQ multiplex PCR, and the TCRdb table lists in-frame clones only, not all of them. Of about 140,000 clones in the sample, approximately 93% were seen once. This material consisted of peripheral blood, taken 28 days after the second AZD1222 dose. Receptor source: an adult who received the AZD1222 COVID-19 vaccine.

The J gene is TRBJ1-5, the V gene TRBV24-1, with D unresolved. Trimming left V 3 bases short and J 0 bases short, with 11 bases between. The CDR3 extends over 16 amino acids. Per the germline V gene, CDR1 is KGHDR and CDR2 is SFDVKD. CDR3 nucleotide sequence: TGTGCCACCAGTGATATGGTGGGAGATAGCAATCAGCCCCAGCATTTT. It is translated as CATSDMVGDSNQPQHF.

This chain uses TRBV3-1 (or the pseudogene TRBV3-2) with TRBJ2-1; D remains ambiguous. Germline CDR1 is LGHDT and CDR2 is YNNKEL (reference sequence). The germline V and J ends were trimmed by 0 bases and 4 bases, with 13 bases remaining between them. This CDR3 is built from 16 residues. CDR3 nucleotides: TGTGCCAGCAGCCAAGAGGAATACTACCCATACAATGAGCAGTTCTTC. The encoded protein is CASSQEEYYPYNEQFF.

The chain joins TRBV7-3 to TRBJ2-3, with D hard to call. The CDR3 loop spans 17 amino acids. CDR1 SGHTA and CDR2 FQGTGA come from the germline V gene. V shed 4 bases and J shed 4 bases, with 21 bases lying between them. As DNA, the CDR3 is TGTGCCAGCAGCTCGGCGGTGGGCGCAGTAACGGCAGATACGCAGTATTTT. It encodes CASSSAVGAVTADTQYF.

A word on this clone: One junction end disagrees with the germline gene, perhaps due to a read error. The CDR3 sequence is CASSLGQAPRMVF. CDR3 in DNA: TGTGCCAGCAGCCTAGGACAGGCCCCACGAATGGTCTTC. The rearrangement uses TRBV6-5 and TRBJ2-1; 7 bases align to TRBD1. Germline V gene data show CDR1 as MNHEY and CDR2 as SVGAGI. The CDR3 is 13 amino acids.

The rearrangement joins TRBV5-1 to TRBJ2-7; the D is unclear. Trimming stripped 0 bases from V and 5 bases from J, with 9 bases between. The CDR3 is 13 residues long. Looked up from germline, CDR1 is SGHRS and CDR2 is YFSETQ. CDR3 in amino acids: CASSLVFSDEQYF. The CDR3 coding sequence is TGCGCCAGCAGCTTGGTTTTCTCGGACGAGCAGTACTTC.

CDR3 in amino acids: CASKNLGRNQETQYF. The CDR3 nucleotides read TGTGCCAGCAAAAATCTGGGGAGGAACCAAGAGACCCAGTACTTC. This chain joins TRBV28 and TRBJ2-5; D might be TRBD2 (6 bases). Germline CDR1 is MDHEN and CDR2 is SYDVKM. Trimming removed 7 bases at V and 0 bases at J, with 15 bases between. CDR3 length equals 15 residues.

The V and J genes are TRBV3-1 (or the pseudogene TRBV3-2) and TRBJ1-3; no clear D. V was cut by 4 bases and J by 0 bases, with 22 bases left in between. This CDR3 spans 19 amino acids. Germline V CDR1 and CDR2: LGHDT, YNNKEL (reference sequence). The CDR3 loop reads CASSRRVRLLGVSGNTIYF. DNA for the CDR3: TGTGCCAGCAGCCGCCGGGTCCGTTTGCTGGGAGTCTCTGGAAACACCATATATTTT.

The V gene is TRBV9, the J gene TRBJ1-6; D is unresolved. CDR3 length equals 16 residues. Trimming removed 0 bases from V and 7 bases from J, with 14 bases in between. CDR1 and CDR2 (germline): SGDLS, YYNGEE. Written as DNA, the CDR3 is TGTGCCAGCAGCGTAGGCCAAGCTGAGCGGAATTCACCCCTCCACTTT. Translation: CASSVGQAERNSPLHF.

The CDR3 sequence: CANLNLHGLAGITDTQYF. CDR3 in DNA: TGTGCCAACCTAAACCTACACGGACTAGCGGGTATCACAGATACGCAGTATTTT. The chain links TRBV2 to TRBJ2-3, with 11 bases fitting TRBD2. V lost 10 bases and J lost 2; bases outside the gene matches: 17. This CDR3 is built from 18 residues. CDR1 and CDR2 (germline): SNHLY, FYNNEI.

The rearrangement links TRBV6-2 or TRBV6-3 to TRBJ2-5; perhaps D is TRBD1 or TRBD2 (5 bases each). Trimming pared 5 bases from V and 1 base from J, leaving 11 bases between. There are 14 residues in the CDR3. Germline lookup yields CDR1 MNHEY and CDR2 SVGEGT. Here the CDR3 DNA reads TGTGCCAGCAGTCCGGGGACGTCCCAAGAGACCCAGTACTTC. Encoded protein: CASSPGTSQETQYF.

The chain's CDR3 is CASSRDGHQPQHF. The CDR3 DNA reads TGTGCCAGCAGCAGGGACGGCCATCAGCCCCAGCATTTT. The chain has TRBV6-2 or TRBV6-3 and TRBJ1-5, with a tentative D call TRBD1 (5 bases). The germline V gene has CDR1 MNHEY and CDR2 SVGEGT. Trimming left V 6 bases short and J 5 bases short, with 11 bases between. This CDR3 comprises 13 residues.

This clone was observed a single time. The rearrangement uses TRBV27 and TRBJ2-3; TRBD2 aligns across 9 bases. With V trimmed by 3 bases and J by 2 bases, 6 bases remained unmatched. CDR3 size: 16 residues. Per germline, CDR1 MNHEY and CDR2 SMNVEV (reference sequence). Here the CDR3 reads CASSFLAGGDTDTQYF. The CDR3 DNA follows: TGTGCCAGCAGTTTCCTGGCGGGAGGGGACACAGATACGCAGTATTTT.

The chain has TRBV6-6 and TRBJ1-4, with 7 bases matching TRBD1. J lost 8 bases, V lost 0 bases, and 6 bases had no gene match. The CDR3 is 15 residues long. The germline V gene encodes CDR1 MNHNY and CDR2 SVGAGI (reference sequence). The CDR3 sequence: CASSYSGDRGEKLFF. The DNA of the CDR3 is TGTGCCAGCAGTTACTCAGGGGACAGAGGGGAAAAACTGTTTTTT.

This chain joins TRBV19 and TRBJ2-2; the D gene is possibly TRBD1 (6 bases). V lost 5 bases, J lost 7 bases, and 11 bases lay in between. The CDR3 has 13 residues. Per germline, CDR1 LNHDA and CDR2 SQIVND (reference sequence). CDR3 sequence reads: CASSSTRGGELFF. CDR3 coding DNA: TGTGCCAGTAGTTCGACCAGGGGCGGGGAGCTGTTTTTT.

The chain joins TRBV18 to TRBJ2-3, with D possibly TRBD1 on 6 matching bases. The V gene lost 0 bases and the J gene lost 4 bases, with 20 bases spanning the gap. Looked up from germline, CDR1 is KGHSH and CDR2 is LQKENI. The CDR3 consists of 18 residues. CDR3 coding DNA: TGTGCCAGCTCACCACCGTTATTAGGCAGGGGTAGCGCAGATACGCAGTATTTT. Translating it yields CASSPPLLGRGSADTQYF.

This clone was found a few times. The genes are TRBV15 and TRBJ1-6; D is possibly TRBD1 (5 bases). Germline CDR1 is LNHNV and CDR2 is YYDKDF (reference sequence). This CDR3 contains 15 residues. V was shortened by 1 base and J by 8 bases, with 12 bases between the two germline ends. The CDR3 DNA is TGTGCCACCAGCAGAGTAAGAGGGGTAGATTCACCCCTCCACTTT. It codes for CATSRVRGVDSPLHF.

The genes are TRBV7-2 and TRBJ1-2, with 10 bases lining up with TRBD1. With V trimmed by 6 bases and J by 3 bases, 4 bases remained unmatched. There are 14 residues in the CDR3. Germline CDR1 and CDR2: SGHTA and FQGNSA. The CDR3 spells CASRSGTGDYGYTF. In nucleotides, the CDR3 is TGTGCCAGCAGGTCCGGGACAGGGGACTATGGCTACACCTTC.

The CDR3 nucleotides read TGTGCCAGCAGAACGAAGAGCTCCTACGAGCAGTACTTC. It encodes CASRTKSSYEQYF. This sequence joins TRBV6-5 and TRBJ2-7; D is undetermined. The CDR3 is 13 residues long. Germline-derived CDR1 and CDR2 are MNHEY and SVGAGI. V lost 6 bases to trimming and J lost 0 bases, with 9 bases between them.

J is TRBJ2-7 and V is TRBV20-1; D not resolved. Germline CDR1 is DFQATT and CDR2 is SNEGSKA (reference sequence). The CDR3 extends over 14 amino acids. V was pared by 3 bases and J by 2 bases, with 14 bases between. The CDR3 coding sequence is TGCAGTGCTAGTCCCCTGACCGTTACCTACGAGCAGTACTTC. Translation: CSASPLTVTYEQYF.

The genes are TRBV7-2 and TRBJ1-2, with TRBD1 matching 11 bases. CDR3 length: 15 amino acids. Trimming took 5 bases from V and 5 from J; bases not matched to a gene: 7. Looked up from germline, CDR1 is SGHTA and CDR2 is FQGNSA. The CDR3 nucleotides read TGTGCCAGCAGCACCCGGACAGGGGGCGGGTATGGCTACACCTTC. It is translated as CASSTRTGGGYGYTF.

The genes are TRBV11-3 and TRBJ2-2, with TRBD2 matching 11 bases. V was pared by 5 bases and J by 0 bases, with 8 bases of the junction left unmatched. This CDR3 region has 18 residues. Per the germline V gene, CDR1 is SGHNT and CDR2 is YENEEA. CDR3 sequence (DNA): TGTGCCAGCAGCCGAACGACGGGACTAGCGGCGAACACCGGGGAGCTGTTTTTT. Translating it yields CASSRTTGLAANTGELFF.

The gene calls are TRBV9 and TRBJ2-2; D might be TRBD2 (6 bases). The ends were cut back, 4 bases at V and 8 bases at J, with 15 bases in the middle. CDR1 is SGDLS, CDR2 YYNGEE, per germline. The CDR3 covers 14 residues. CDR3 amino acids: CASSRGTIPGELFF. The DNA for the CDR3 is TGTGCCAGCAGCCGGGGGACGATACCGGGGGAGCTGTTTTTT.

V usage is TRBV29-1 and J usage is TRBJ1-1; D possibly corresponds to TRBD1 (5 bases). Per the germline V gene, CDR1 is SQVTM and CDR2 is ANQGSEA. The length of the CDR3 is 15 residues. V shed 5 bases and J shed 4 bases, with 20 bases lying between them. The chain's CDR3 is CSVPLRGEGFTEAFF. The CDR3 DNA sequence: TGCAGCGTTCCTCTCCGGGGGGAAGGATTCACTGAAGCTTTCTTT.

This clone was observed once. This chain links TRBV6-6 with TRBJ2-3, with a possible D match to TRBD1 (6 bases). V was pared by 6 bases and J by 5 bases, with 9 bases between. CDR1 and CDR2 from the germline V gene are MNHNY and SVGAGI (reference sequence). The CDR3 sequence is 12 residues long. CDR3 in amino acids: CASSAGVDTQYF. CDR3 DNA: TGTGCCAGCAGCGCAGGGGTAGATACGCAGTATTTT.

This chain links TRBV27 with TRBJ2-5; 8 bases agree with TRBD2. V was clipped by 4 bases and J by 1 base; unmatched bases: 5. The CDR3 runs to 15 residues. CDR1 and CDR2 from the germline V gene are MNHEY and SMNVEV (reference sequence). The CDR3 bases are TGTGCCAGCAGTTCCCCGGGACTAGGCCAAGAGACCCAGTACTTC. It translates to CASSSPGLGQETQYF.

The chain employs TRBV4-3 and TRBJ1-5; no clear D. The CDR3 loop spans 15 amino acids. V dropped 4 bases and J dropped 0 bases, with 10 bases sitting between them. Germline V gives CDR1 LGHNA, CDR2 YSLEER. CDR3 nucleotide sequence: TGCGCCAGCAGCCCGGAGAGATCTAGCAATCAGCCCCAGCATTTT. This encodes CASSPERSSNQPQHF.

The chain couples TRBV7-8 to TRBJ1-2; D is possibly TRBD1 (5 bases). The CDR3 sequence is 15 residues long. Germline lookup yields CDR1 SGHVS and CDR2 FQNEAQ. Deletions cut 5 bases from V and 2 bases from J, with 15 bases between. CDR3 sequence (DNA): TGTGCCAGCAGCATAGATGGGGGGAAGAACTATGGCTACACCTTC. It is translated as CASSIDGGKNYGYTF.

In this sample, this clone turned up once. The rearrangement uses TRBV5-5 and TRBJ1-4; D is unclear. Germline V gives CDR1 SGHKS, CDR2 YYEKEE (reference sequence). The CDR3 runs 13 residues. The germline V and J ends were trimmed by 1 base and 7 bases, with 8 bases remaining between them. The chain's CDR3 is CASSLPLGEKLFF. The CDR3 DNA follows: TGTGCCAGCAGCTTGCCCTTGGGTGAAAAACTGTTTTTT.

CDR3 nucleotides: TGCGCCAGCAGCATAGGACTAGCGGGAGGTCGTGTGTCCTACAATGAGCAGTTCTTC. Translating it yields CASSIGLAGGRVSYNEQFF. V and J are TRBV5-1 and TRBJ2-1, with 14 positions matching TRBD2. Germline CDR1 SGHRS, CDR2 YFSETQ. V dropped 4 bases and J dropped 1; count of bases not matched to a gene: 10. The CDR3 loop spans 19 amino acids.

The gene calls are TRBV24-1 and TRBJ1-5; tentative D call: TRBD1 (6 bases). V was trimmed by 0 bases and J by 7 bases, leaving 12 bases between them. The CDR3 consists of 15 residues. Germline V CDR1 and CDR2: KGHDR, SFDVKD. DNA for the CDR3: TGTGCCACCAGTGATTTGAGGGGGGGAGGACAGCCCCAGCATTTT. Translating gives CATSDLRGGGQPQHF.

This clone has only a few counts. This sequence joins TRBV27 and TRBJ1-5; tentatively, D is TRBD1 (5 bases). The V gene's germline CDR1 is MNHEY and CDR2 SMNVEV (reference sequence). This CDR3 region has 15 residues. Trimming left V 3 bases short and J 4 bases short, with 13 bases between. The CDR3 DNA is TGTGCCAGCAGTTTGGTGGGGCATTTTAATCAGCCCCAGCATTTT. It encodes CASSLVGHFNQPQHF.

This clone is medium-sized. This rearrangement joins TRBV14 to TRBJ1-1; the D is unclear. CDR1 and CDR2 from the germline V gene are SGHDN and FVKESK. The CDR3 runs 12 residues. Trimming cost V 5 bases and J 4 bases, with 8 bases left between them. The DNA of the CDR3 is TGTGCCAGCAGCTTACGGGGCACTGAAGCTTTCTTT. Its protein is CASSLRGTEAFF.